The clone carrying this T cell receptor beta chain has only a few counts. The antigen is undetermined. The data stem from a study of cytotoxic CD8 clonotypes in ibrutinib-treated CLL. Study details: Outcomes included around 24 partial and 2 complete responses; after median roughly 71 months, roughly 14 stayed remitted and some twelve progressed. Findings of the study overall: Exceeding age-matched healthy donors, baseline clonality also tracked the counts of circulating CD8+ T cells. Sampling times (in sustained-remission versus progressing patients) were not the same.

T cells were sequenced at a targeted depth of 1 in 200,000 to 1 in 1 million. TCRdb's table, derived via immunoSEQ multiplex PCR, lists solely in-frame clones and lacks some. The data hold tens of thousands of clones, with less than 75% observed a single time. Looked up from germline, CDR1 is LNHDA and CDR2 is SQIVND (reference sequence). The CDR3 sequence is 14 residues long. V was pared by 7 bases and J by 1 base, with 13 bases between. Here the sequenced sample was PBMCs, taken after 12 months of ibrutinib treatment. The clonotype was recovered from a human donor with chronic lymphocytic leukemia. V is TRBV19 and J is TRBJ2-5; D is uncertain. CDR3 protein: CASKNEQTQETQYF. CDR3 DNA sequence: TGTGCCAGTAAAAACGAACAGACCCAAGAGACCCAGTACTTC.